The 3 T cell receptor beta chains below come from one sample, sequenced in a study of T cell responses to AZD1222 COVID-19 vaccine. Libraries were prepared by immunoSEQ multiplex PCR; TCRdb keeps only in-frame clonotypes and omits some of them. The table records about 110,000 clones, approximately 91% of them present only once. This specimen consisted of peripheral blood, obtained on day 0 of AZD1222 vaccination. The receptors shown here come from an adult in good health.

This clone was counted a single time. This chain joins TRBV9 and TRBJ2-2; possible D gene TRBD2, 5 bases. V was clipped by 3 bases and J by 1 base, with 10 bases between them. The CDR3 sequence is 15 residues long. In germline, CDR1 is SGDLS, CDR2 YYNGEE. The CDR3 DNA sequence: TGTGCCAGCAGCGCGAAACTAGGGAACACCGGGGAGCTGTTTTTT. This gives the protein CASSAKLGNTGELFF.

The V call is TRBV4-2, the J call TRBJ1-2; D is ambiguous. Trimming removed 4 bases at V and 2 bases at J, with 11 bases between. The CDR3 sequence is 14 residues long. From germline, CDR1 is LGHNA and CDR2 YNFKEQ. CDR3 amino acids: CASSPFLGNYGYTF. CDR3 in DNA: TGTGCCAGCAGCCCGTTTTTAGGGAACTATGGCTACACCTTC.

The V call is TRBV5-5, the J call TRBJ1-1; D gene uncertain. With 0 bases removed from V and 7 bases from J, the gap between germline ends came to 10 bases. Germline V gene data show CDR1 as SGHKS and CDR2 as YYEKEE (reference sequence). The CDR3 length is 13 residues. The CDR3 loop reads CASSLGQAFEAFF. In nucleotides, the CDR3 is TGTGCCAGCAGCTTGGGTCAAGCATTTGAAGCTTTCTTT.